The present T cell receptor (beta chain) was sequenced within a study of blood T cell repertoires in COVID-19. The CDR3 runs to 16 residues. V shed 2 bases, J shed 4 bases, and the junction held 6 bases outside the gene matches. Germline CDR1 and CDR2: KGHSH and LQKENI. Data came from immunoSEQ multiplex PCR; TCRdb stores just in-frame clones and leaves some out. This table has fewer than 150,000 clones, 80% to 90% appearing once. This TCR was sampled from a woman between 35 and 50 years old with acute or convalescent COVID-19. The chain combines TRBV18 with TRBJ1-4; 8 bases align to TRBD1. The sample was peripheral blood. Here the CDR3 reads CASSPAQGAYNEKLFF. The CDR3 DNA sequence: TGTGCCAGCTCACCAGCCCAGGGGGCATATAATGAAAAACTGTTTTTT.